This T cell receptor beta chain was sequenced for a study of blood T cells in healthy people across ages. Background on the study: There was about one barcoded beta molecule captured by template switching per two T cells.

A second roughly 6 to 11 cycle PCR used barcoded and J-beta primers. Each CDR3 protein is one row after TCRdb ran MiXCR on the 5' RACE reads. The profile covers 1.6 million or so distinct CDR3 sequences, with about 32% appearing a single time and around 11% taken by the ten largest. CDR3 length: 12 residues. CDR1 DFQATT and CDR2 SNEGSKA come from the germline V gene (reference sequence). The V end was cut by 0 bases, the J end by 1 base, with 3 bases between. This clonotype was seen only a few times. This chain links TRBV20-1 with TRBJ2-5; D uncertain. Input material: blood. The source of this sequence is a woman aged 25-40 years in good health. This chain's CDR3 is CSARDPQETQYF. The CDR3 nucleotides are TGCAGTGCTAGAGATCCCCAAGAGACCCAGTACTTC.